Listed below are T cell receptor beta chains from one sample, sequenced in a study of technical replicates of blood from a handful of donors. The assay was immunoSEQ multiplex PCR, and TCRdb's table has in-frame clones only and misses some. The table includes about 66,000 clones, more than 75% detected once. Sequencing was performed on PBMCs. Every receptor here comes from a human donor in good health. Some clones in this sample may be carry-over from other donors' samples. CDR3s include the opening cysteine and the closing phenylalanine or tryptophan. Each record gives: V gene, J gene, D gene, clone size, CDR3 DNA, CDR3 protein. D genes are given only for firm matches. Clone sizes are given selectively: once, few, many, or a class where the clone is expanded.

>TRBV7-8|TRBJ2-7|TRBD2|-
TGTGCCAGCAGCTTATCACTAGCGGTATTCTACGAGCAGTACTTC
CASSLSLAVFYEQYF
>TRBV5-1|TRBJ2-1|-|-
TGCGCCAGCAGCTTGGGGAGAAGCGGGAATGAGCAGTTCTTC
CASSLGRSGNEQFF
>TRBV7-2|TRBJ2-5|-|once
TGTGCCAGCAGCTCACGGGTATTGGAGACCCAGTACTTC
CASSSRVLETQYF
>TRBV29-1|TRBJ1-6|-|once
TGCAGCGTTGCCTCCGGGTTGAATTCACCCCTCCACTTT
CSVASGLNSPLHF
>TRBV19|TRBJ1-6|-|-
TGTGCCAGTAGTATAGATGTCGGTGGGCGAACACCCCTCCACTTT
CASSIDVGGRTPLHF
>TRBV4-2|TRBJ2-2|TRBD2|-
TGTGCCAGCAGCCAAGAACTAGCGGGAGGAACCGGGGAGCTGTTTTTT
CASSQELAGGTGELFF
>TRBV30|TRBJ1-3|TRBD1|-
TGTGCCTGGGGACGACAGGGAGCTGGAAACACCATATATTTT
CAWGRQGAGNTIYF
>TRBV9|TRBJ2-3|-|once
TGTGCCAGCAGCGTAGGCCAAGCGAGCACAGATACGCAGTATTTT
CASSVGQASTDTQYF
>TRBV20-1|TRBJ1-2|-|-
TGCAGTGCCCCGGCGGGCTTGCTCACCTTC
CSAPAGLLTF
>TRBV5-1|TRBJ2-7|-|-
TGCGCCAGCAGCTGGACAGGAGGGCCCTACGAGCAGTACTTC
CASSWTGGPYEQYF
>TRBV5-1|TRBJ2-5|-|-
TGCGCCAGCAGCTTTGAGGGAACTCGGCAAGAGACCCAGTACTTC
CASSFEGTRQETQYF
>TRBV19|TRBJ2-5|TRBD2|-
TGTGCCAGTAGTGGGGGGGTTGGAGAGACCCAGTACTTC
CASSGGVGETQYF
>TRBV27|TRBJ2-7|-|-
TGTGCCAGCAGTCCCCATAGGCAGGGGATTATCTACGAGCAGTACTTC
CASSPHRQGIIYEQYF
>TRBV7-2|TRBJ1-6|TRBD1|-
TGTGCCAGCAGCCCGGGACAGAATTCACCCCTCCACTTT
CASSPGQNSPLHF
>TRBV6-4|TRBJ1-2|-|-
TGTGCCAGCAGTGTAAGGGGCTCCTATGGCTACACCTTC
CASSVRGSYGYTF
>TRBV6-4|TRBJ2-3|TRBD2|-
TGTGCCAGCAGGACTAGCGGGCTCCCCACAGATACGCAGTATTTT
CASRTSGLPTDTQYF
>TRBV25-1|TRBJ1-2|-|-
TGTGCCAGCAGTACAAGACAGGAAGACTACACCTTC
CASSTRQEDYTF
>TRBV5-8|TRBJ2-5|TRBD2|once
TGTGCCAGCAACCAAGCGGGGGGCCGGGAGACCCAGTACTTC
CASNQAGGRETQYF
>TRBV5-4|TRBJ1-2|TRBD1|-
TGTGCCAGCAGTCTGACAGGGGGTCAGTCTGGCTACACCTTC
CASSLTGGQSGYTF
>TRBV19|TRBJ2-7|TRBD2|-
TGTGCCAGTAGTACCATCACCGGGACTAGCGGGAGGTCTTCCTACGAGCAGTACTTC
CASSTITGTSGRSSYEQYF
>TRBV11-3|TRBJ2-2|TRBD1|-
TGTGCCAGCAGCTCCGTACCGACAGGGGCCACCGGGGAGCTGTTTTTT
CASSSVPTGATGELFF
>TRBV9|TRBJ2-7|-|-
TGTGCCAGCAGCGAGGGGACTGGAAGGGAGCAGTACTTC
CASSEGTGREQYF
>TRBV7-9|TRBJ2-2|-|-
TGTGCCAGCAGCTTATGGGCAGGGGTTGGCCCCGGGGAGCTGTTTTTT
CASSLWAGVGPGELFF
>TRBV18|TRBJ2-2|TRBD1|-
TGTGCCAGCTCACCACCGGGACAGGGGGCTATAACCGGGGAGCTGTTTTTT
CASSPPGQGAITGELFF
>TRBV28|TRBJ2-2|TRBD2|once
TGTGCCAGCAGTTTATGGAGCGGGGGGCAAACCGGGGAGCTGTTTTTT
CASSLWSGGQTGELFF
>TRBV27|TRBJ1-6|-|-
TGTGCCAGCAGTACTTACCGAGGCAAACGGGGTTCACCCCTCCACTTT
CASSTYRGKRGSPLHF
>TRBV19|TRBJ2-7|-|-
TGTGCCAGTAGTAGGGCCCCGAGCATCTACGAGCAGTACTTC
CASSRAPSIYEQYF
>TRBV11-1|TRBJ1-1|TRBD1|-
TGTGCCAGCAGCTATGGGACAGGAGCTTTCTTT
CASSYGTGAFF
>TRBV27|TRBJ2-7|TRBD2|once
TGTGCCAGCAGCATTCGGGTCCAGGCGGGGGGGGTTTATTACGAGCAGTACTTC
CASSIRVQAGGVYYEQYF
>TRBV5-6|TRBJ2-1|TRBD2|-
TGTGCCAGCAGCTTCCGGGACCGGGGGGTAAATGAGCAGTTCTTC
CASSFRDRGVNEQFF
>TRBV7-3|TRBJ1-2|TRBD1|-
TGTGCCAGCAGCTCTGGGACAGGAGGCTATGGCTACACCTTC
CASSSGTGGYGYTF